The 5 T cell receptor beta chains reported below all come from one sample, sequenced in a study of OX40 agonist ivuxolimab in advanced cancers. Generated by immunoSEQ multiplex PCR, the TCRdb table keeps only in-frame clones and is missing some. Of about 40,000 clones in the sample, about 87% were seen once. Source: CD4+ or CD8+ T cells sorted from blood, taken in a trial of the OX40 agonist ivuxolimab. These receptors originate from an adult with an advanced solid tumor such as melanoma, head and neck, liver or kidney cancer.

This clone is a singleton in its sample. This rearrangement joins TRBV11-2 to TRBJ2-1, with TRBD2 identical over 9 bases. The CDR3 is 15 residues long. Germline values: CDR1 SGHAT, CDR2 FQNNGV. V shed 6 bases and J 7 bases; nucleotides not matched to a gene: 10. The chain's CDR3 is CASSSFGLALNEQFF. The DNA for the CDR3 is TGTGCCAGCAGTTCCTTTGGACTAGCGCTTAATGAGCAGTTCTTC.

V gene TRBV5-6 combines with J gene TRBJ2-2; 7 bases are shared with TRBD1. The trim removed 4 bases at V and 2 bases at J, leaving 5 bases unmatched. Germline CDR1 and CDR2: SGHDT and YYEEEE. This CDR3 has 15 amino acids. Here the CDR3 DNA reads TGTGCCAGCAGCCCCGACAGGGTAAACACCGGGGAGCTGTTTTTT. Its protein is CASSPDRVNTGELFF.

V is TRBV7-9 and J is TRBJ2-5; TRBD1 agrees at 8 bases. Germline CDR1 is SEHNR and CDR2 is FQNEAQ (reference sequence). The V segment lost 6 bases and the J segment 5 bases; nucleotides outside the gene matches: 14. The CDR3 runs to 16 residues. The CDR3 loop is CASSGTGTGDRETQYF. The CDR3 DNA is TGTGCCAGCAGTGGAACCGGGACAGGAGATCGGGAGACCCAGTACTTC.

J is TRBJ2-7 and V is TRBV14; 9 bases map to TRBD2. CDR3 size: 14 residues. Per the germline V gene, CDR1 is SGHDN and CDR2 is FVKESK. J was trimmed by 4 bases and V by 4 bases; bases with no gene match: 5. This chain's CDR3 is CASSPYSGRYEQYF. CDR3 nucleotides: TGTGCCAGCAGCCCTTATAGCGGGAGATACGAGCAGTACTTC.

V usage is TRBV19 and J usage is TRBJ1-5; 8 bases are shared with TRBD1. CDR3 length equals 16 residues. Unmatched junction bases numbered 6, after V lost 5 bases and J lost 0 bases. CDR1 is LNHDA and CDR2 is SQIVND in the germline V gene (reference sequence). This CDR3 is CASSATGGRSNQPQHF. The CDR3 region has the DNA TGTGCCAGTAGTGCCACAGGGGGACGTAGCAATCAGCCCCAGCATTTT.